The entry below gives a single TCR beta chain sequence along with its context. This clonotype was counted once. This receptor's antigen is unknown. Base-call qualities are not available, and no considerably larger clone is one nucleotide away. A single read counts as weak evidence. The data are from a study of CD8+CD57+ T cells in acquired aplastic anemia listed by TCRdb under 2018. Study-level background: DNA extracted from sorted CD4+ and CD8+ cells had a mean of approximately 3.4 ug, with a range of roughly 0.2 to 27.4 ug. CD8+CD57+ expansion was defined as frequency above the mean frequency observed in healthy subjects. The investigation overall reported the following: No significant difference in CD8+ Simpson's diversity was found between patients and healthy controls (P=0.060). Although 25 to 30 CD8+ CDR3 sequences were shared by patients and controls, these sequences appeared highly expressed in patients and within the immunodominant clones of patients.

Flow cytometry had shown CD8+CD57+ cell expansion in the patients selected for sequencing. Every patient had severe acquired aplastic anemia, diagnosed using the International Study of Aplastic Anemia and Agranulocytosis and Camitta criteria. At the time blood was sampled, none of the patients had received any therapy. In this study, sorted CD4+ and CD8+ T cells from the blood of healthy subjects and of severe aplastic anemia patients had their TCR repertoires deep-sequenced. In the USA, patient enrollment took place under clinicaltrials.gov protocols 00001620, 01623167, 00001397, 00071045, 00081523 and 00961064. Ficoll-Paque density gradient centrifugation was used to isolate peripheral blood mononuclear cells. Before DNA extraction, CD4+ and CD8+ T cells were sorted with FACS or magnetic beads. Genomic DNA served as template for TCR beta VDJ combination and CDR3 sequence profiling. TCR repertoire sequencing was run on an Illumina HiSeq 2000. The paper's processing steps were these. TRBV/TRBJ rearrangement plots, CDR3 size and DJ length profiles, and Simpson's diversity index were used to assess repertoires. The immunodominant clone was defined as the most abundant DNA sequence in deep sequencing data. CDR3 amino acid sequences were checked for sharing across subjects and were also compared against the VDJdb database and published repertoires. TCRdb took the public reads, trimmed them with fastp at Q25, ran MiXCR for clone calling and kept in-frame beta chains. Records with the same CDR3 protein are collapsed into one entry carrying the most frequent genes and DNA. V and J calls and clone size were set by TCRdb, not the authors. Here the sample has 170,000 or so distinct CDR3 sequences; roughly 65% occur a single time. Under 45% of the sample belongs to the ten largest clones.

For CDR1 and CDR2, the germline V gene (reference sequence) lists DFQATT and SNEGSKA. V is pruned by 5 bases and J by 8 bases, leaving 11 bases of the junction without a gene match. Its CDR3 holds 14 amino acids, cysteine through phenylalanine. Only the CDR3 part of the read is kept: 42 bases, read in frame from the first base. The V gene is TRBV20-1 and the J gene is TRBJ2-1; 8 of the junction bases match TRBD2. Source material: sorted CD4+, CD8+, or CD8+CD57+ T cells (not recorded which) from PBMCs. This clonotype was sampled from a human donor with aplastic anemia. The CDR3 protein is CSAHPAGGADEQFF. The DNA sequence follows: TGCAGTGCTCACCCTGCGGGAGGCGCAGATGAGCAGTTCTTC.